The 2 T cell receptor beta chains below were found in one sample sequenced in a study of T cell responses to AZD1222 COVID-19 vaccine. Clones were read by immunoSEQ multiplex PCR, and TCRdb kept only the in-frame ones, dropping some. The sample shows 150,000 to 200,000 clones, roughly nine tenths of them seen only once. The sequencing here drew on peripheral blood, taken 28 days after the second AZD1222 dose. The receptors were sampled from an adult who received the AZD1222 COVID-19 vaccine.

The chain uses TRBV28 and TRBJ1-2; D is ambiguous. The CDR3 has 14 amino acids. Germline V gene data show CDR1 as MDHEN and CDR2 as SYDVKM. V shed 6 bases and J shed 5 bases, with 16 bases lying between them. The CDR3 nucleotides are TGTGCCAGCAGCCCCGGCGCGGAGGTGTATGGCTACACCTTC. Its translation: CASSPGAEVYGYTF.

The CDR3 DNA follows: TGTGCCAGCAGTCCAAAGACAGGGGGGAACTATGGCTACACCTTC. Translating it yields CASSPKTGGNYGYTF. The V and J genes are TRBV28 and TRBJ1-2, with 9 bases fitting TRBD1. There are 15 residues in the CDR3. V was pared by 5 bases and J by 2 bases, with 6 bases of the junction left unmatched. Per the germline V gene, CDR1 is MDHEN and CDR2 is SYDVKM.